This is a list of T cell receptor beta chains from one sample in a study of T cell responses to AZD1222 COVID-19 vaccine. TCRdb's copy holds only in-frame clones and misses some; the assay was immunoSEQ multiplex PCR. The sample lists some 110,000 clones, roughly 90% occurring once. The material was peripheral blood, obtained 28 days after the second AZD1222 dose. Receptors originate from an adult who received the AZD1222 COVID-19 vaccine. Each CDR3 is given without its conserved first and last residue. The order of the fields is J gene, V gene, clone size, CDR3 protein. Size values are once, few and many counts, or a class for expanded clones, and some rows have none.

j_call: TRBJ2-7; v_call: TRBV6-5; clone_size: .; cdr3_aa: ASSYRLAGVVEQY
j_call: TRBJ2-7; v_call: TRBV9; clone_size: few; cdr3_aa: ASSVDTDGSYEQY
j_call: TRBJ1-3; v_call: TRBV6-2/TRBV6-3; clone_size: .; cdr3_aa: ASSYSTGYSGNTIY
j_call: TRBJ1-1; v_call: TRBV14; clone_size: .; cdr3_aa: ASSQGPRGELTEAF
j_call: TRBJ1-1; v_call: TRBV5-1; clone_size: .; cdr3_aa: ASSLSDKNTEAF
j_call: TRBJ1-2; v_call: TRBV13; clone_size: once; cdr3_aa: ASSSDRGGNYGYT
j_call: TRBJ1-5; v_call: TRBV28; clone_size: .; cdr3_aa: ASSSPGGSNQPQH
j_call: TRBJ1-2; v_call: TRBV28; clone_size: few; cdr3_aa: ASRFLTGGYT
j_call: TRBJ2-5; v_call: TRBV5-4; clone_size: .; cdr3_aa: ASSSQGAEETQY
j_call: TRBJ2-1; v_call: TRBV7-3; clone_size: once; cdr3_aa: ASSLRAGVSSYNEQF
j_call: TRBJ2-1; v_call: TRBV5-5; clone_size: .; cdr3_aa: ASSGGTGSEVNEQF
j_call: TRBJ2-3; v_call: TRBV5-8; clone_size: .; cdr3_aa: ASTRGRTDTQY
j_call: TRBJ2-7; v_call: TRBV1; clone_size: .; cdr3_aa: TTTKEQY
j_call: TRBJ2-3; v_call: TRBV30; clone_size: few; cdr3_aa: AWSKGLETDTQY
j_call: TRBJ1-6; v_call: TRBV4-1; clone_size: .; cdr3_aa: ASSQGEGAAYNSPLH
j_call: TRBJ1-2; v_call: TRBV5-4; clone_size: .; cdr3_aa: ASSSGRESYGYT
j_call: TRBJ2-4; v_call: TRBV6-5; clone_size: .; cdr3_aa: ASSQRSAKNIQY
j_call: TRBJ2-5; v_call: TRBV25-1; clone_size: once; cdr3_aa: ASSEGTQGWTQY